The clone carrying this T cell receptor (beta chain) was detected once. The sample originates from a study of blood T cell repertoires in COVID-19. Study-wide background: T cells, B-cell-depleted T cells, or PBMCs provided the cDNA or gDNA that served as material.

The assay was immunoSEQ multiplex PCR, and TCRdb's table has in-frame clones only and misses some. This table has approximately 270,000 clones, around 90% appearing once. Looked up from germline, CDR1 is LNHDA and CDR2 is SQIVND (reference sequence). With 4 bases clipped from V and 4 bases from J, the junction kept 6 bases outside the gene matches. The CDR3 contains 16 residues. Sequencing input: peripheral blood. The receptor's source is a man younger than 35 with active or convalescent COVID-19. The rearrangement links TRBV19 to TRBJ2-1, with TRBD2 identical over 11 bases. The CDR3 reads CASSSKRTSGYNEQFF. The CDR3 bases are TGTGCCAGTAGTAGCAAGAGGACTAGCGGGTACAATGAGCAGTTCTTC.